The 18 T cell receptor beta chains reported below all come from one sample, sequenced in a study of T cells in Graves' hyperthyroidism and ophthalmopathy. Researchers took RNA transcripts and amplified the TCR beta CDR3 regions from them. The HTBI primer set was used in a first-round RT-PCR of the TCR CDR3. TCRdb re-derived calls from the multiplex PCR reads in MiXCR, one entry per CDR3 protein. The table shows more than 500,000 distinct CDR3 sequences, with 14% occurring only once. Material: blood. Source of these receptors: a middle-aged woman with Graves' hyperthyroidism.

This clonotype has ten or more counts. DNA for the CDR3: TGTGCCAGCAGTCTACACCCCAGGGTTTCCGGGGAGCTGTTTTTT. This encodes CASSLHPRVSGELFF. V and J are TRBV27 and TRBJ2-2; D perhaps matches TRBD1 (5 bases). Germline V gene sequence: CDR1 MNHEY, CDR2 SMNVEV (reference sequence). The CDR3 totals 15 residues. V gave up 5 bases and J gave up 6 bases, with 16 bases separating them.

The chain combines TRBV9 with TRBJ2-2; no clear D. The ends were cut back, 3 bases at V and 8 bases at J, with 11 bases in the middle. This CDR3 spans 13 amino acids. Looked up from germline, CDR1 is SGDLS and CDR2 is YYNGEE. The CDR3 here is CASSEQPGGELFF. The CDR3, as DNA: TGTGCCAGCAGCGAACAACCCGGAGGGGAGCTGTTTTTT.

There are a few counts of this clonotype. V and J are TRBV9 and TRBJ1-1, with D possibly being TRBD1 (5 bases). V lost 0 bases and J lost 3, with 9 bases in between. Germline CDR1 is SGDLS and CDR2 is YYNGEE. This CDR3 region has 14 residues. CDR3 nucleotides: TGTGCCAGCAGCGTAGGCGTGGGGGACACTGAAGCTTTCTTT. Amino acids: CASSVGVGDTEAFF.

The J gene is TRBJ2-5, the V gene TRBV5-1, with 11 bases identical to TRBD2. The CDR3 extends over 19 amino acids. Germline-derived CDR1 and CDR2 are SGHRS and YFSETQ. V trimming: 0 bases; J trimming: 1 base; junction bases outside the gene matches: 11. The CDR3 reads CASSLAQRTSGSAQETQYF. The CDR3 nucleotides are TGCGCCAGCAGCTTGGCCCAGAGAACTAGCGGGAGTGCCCAAGAGACCCAGTACTTC.

Ten or more counts support this clonotype. J is TRBJ1-2 and V is TRBV3-1; D not resolved. This CDR3 comprises 13 residues. Trimming stripped 1 base from V and 3 bases from J, with 6 bases between. Germline-derived CDR1 and CDR2 are LGHDT and YNNKEL (reference sequence). CDR3 in amino acids: CASSQVGDYGYTF. CDR3 DNA sequence: TGTGCCAGCAGCCAAGTGGGAGACTATGGCTACACCTTC. Full variable domain (rest looked up from reference TRBV3-1 and TRBJ1-2): DTAVSQTPKYLVTQMGNDKSIKCEQNLGHDTMYWYKQDSKKFLKIMFSYNNKELIINETVPNRFSPKSPDKAHLNLHINSLELGDSAVYFCASSQVGDYGYTFGSGTRLTVV.

This clonotype has at least ten counts. The V gene is TRBV3-1, the J gene TRBJ1-1; no clear D. There are 14 residues in the CDR3. From germline, CDR1 is LGHDT and CDR2 YNNKEL (reference sequence). V lost 1 base to trimming and J lost 2 bases, with 8 bases between them. CDR3 amino acids: CASSQVAGNTEAFF. In DNA form, the CDR3 reads TGTGCCAGCAGCCAAGTTGCGGGAAACACTGAAGCTTTCTTT.

This clonotype came up many times. V gene TRBV28 combines with J gene TRBJ2-7; TRBD2 matches 7 bases. The CDR3 runs to 13 residues. Per the germline V gene, CDR1 is MDHEN and CDR2 is SYDVKM. The junction had 5 bases not matched to a gene; V was cut back by 2 bases and J by 7 bases. CDR3 loop: CASSLAGVGEQYF. DNA for the CDR3: TGTGCCAGCAGTTTAGCGGGAGTGGGGGAGCAGTACTTC.

The table lists this clonotype with a few counts. This chain connects TRBV4-1 to TRBJ1-2; TRBD1 aligns across 8 bases. The CDR3 covers 14 residues. CDR1 is MGHRA, CDR2 YSYEKL, per germline. Unmatched junction bases numbered 11, after V lost 6 bases and J lost 8 bases. The CDR3 reads CASRLPGGASGYTF. CDR3 coding DNA: TGCGCCAGCAGACTTCCAGGGGGCGCTTCCGGCTACACCTTC.

This chain uses TRBV6-1 with TRBJ1-6, with 9 bases identical to TRBD1. Germline CDR1 MNHNS, CDR2 SASEGT. V was pared by 6 bases and J by 10 bases, with 7 bases of the junction left unmatched. The CDR3 is 14 amino acids. The CDR3, as DNA: TGTGCCAGCAGCTCGGGACAGGGTGCCTCACCCCTCCACTTT. Translation gives CASSSGQGASPLHF.

At least ten counts were recorded for this clonotype. This chain uses TRBV7-9 with TRBJ2-2; 12 nucleotides match TRBD2. Germline values: CDR1 SEHNR, CDR2 FQNEAQ (reference sequence). The CDR3 has 17 amino acids. The V segment lost 1 base and the J segment 3 bases; nucleotides outside the gene matches: 3. Here the CDR3 DNA reads TGTGCCAGCAGCTTAGGGACTAGCGGGACCCACACCGGGGAGCTGTTTTTT. This gives the protein CASSLGTSGTHTGELFF.

The J gene is TRBJ2-5, the V gene TRBV15; TRBD2 might be the D (6 bases). Trimming removed 0 bases at V and 1 base at J, with 9 bases between. The CDR3 sequence is 15 residues long. Germline assignment: CDR1 LNHNV and CDR2 YYDKDF (reference sequence). CDR3 residues: CATSRDPSVQETQYF. For the CDR3, the DNA is TGTGCCACCAGCAGAGATCCTAGCGTCCAAGAGACCCAGTACTTC.

This clonotype was seen repeatedly, ten times or more. This chain joins TRBV5-1 and TRBJ2-1; D perhaps matches TRBD2 (5 bases). The CDR3 spans 15 residues. Germline V lookup: CDR1 SGHRS, CDR2 YFSETQ. The V end lost 6 bases, the J end lost 0 bases, and 13 bases lay between the germline ends. In DNA form, the CDR3 reads TGCGCCAGCAACCCCCCGGGAAGCTCCTACAATGAGCAGTTCTTC. It is translated as CASNPPGSSYNEQFF.

This clonotype was seen ten or more times. This chain connects TRBV18 to TRBJ1-1; D is undetermined. Germline values: CDR1 KGHSH, CDR2 LQKENI. V was clipped by 0 bases and J by 1 base, with 9 bases between them. The CDR3 is made up of 15 amino acids. The CDR3 nucleotides are TGTGCCAGCTCACCACCGTCAGCGGCGAACACTGAAGCTTTCTTT. It is translated as CASSPPSAANTEAFF.

The V and J genes are TRBV10-3 and TRBJ2-1; either TRBD1 or TRBD2 may fit D (5 bases each). Germline V gene data show CDR1 as ENHRY and CDR2 as SYGVKD. This CDR3 is built from 18 residues. The ends were cut back, 3 bases at V and 0 bases at J, with 18 bases in the middle. CDR3: CAISDGQGVASSYNEQFF. CDR3 DNA: TGTGCCATCAGTGATGGTCAGGGAGTCGCCAGCTCCTACAATGAGCAGTTCTTC.

This clonotype was picked up a small number of times. The rearrangement uses TRBV5-5 and TRBJ1-2; D perhaps matches TRBD1 (5 bases). The CDR3 is 13 amino acids. The germline V gene has CDR1 SGHKS and CDR2 YYEKEE (reference sequence). Trimming pared 5 bases from V and 1 base from J, leaving 9 bases between. CDR3 sequence: CASRTALNYGYTF. The CDR3 DNA reads TGTGCCAGCAGGACAGCTCTTAACTATGGCTACACCTTC.

The sample holds many counts of this clonotype. The chain couples TRBV6-5 to TRBJ2-5; D may be TRBD2 (5 bases). Germline CDR1 MNHEY, CDR2 SVGAGI. CDR3 length equals 15 residues. V lost 0 bases, J lost 1 base, and 9 bases lay in between. CDR3 DNA sequence: TGTGCCAGCAGTTACTCGGGGAGCTCCCAAGAGACCCAGTACTTC. It specifies CASSYSGSSQETQYF.

V gene TRBV10-3 combines with J gene TRBJ2-2; 7 bases are shared with TRBD1. Germline values: CDR1 ENHRY, CDR2 SYGVKD. Trimming cost V 8 bases and J 0 bases; bases outside gene matches: 6. The CDR3 extends over 15 amino acids. DNA of the CDR3: TGTGCCATCGGAACAGGGGACACGAACACCGGGGAGCTGTTTTTT. This translates into CAIGTGDTNTGELFF.

This clonotype was seen at least ten times. This chain uses TRBV28 with TRBJ1-3, with TRBD1 as a possible D gene (6 bases). V was shortened by 4 bases and J by 3 bases, with 7 bases between the two germline ends. This CDR3 contains 13 residues. Germline CDR1 is MDHEN and CDR2 is SYDVKM. CDR3 protein: CASSWTDGNTIYF. CDR3 in DNA: TGTGCCAGCAGTTGGACAGATGGAAACACCATATATTTT.